Listed below are T cell receptor beta chains from one sample, sequenced in a study of T cell responses to AZD1222 COVID-19 vaccine. TCRdb's copy holds only in-frame clones and misses some; the assay was immunoSEQ multiplex PCR. In the table there are about 110,000 clones, about nine tenths of which are singletons. Specimen: peripheral blood, collected on day 0 of MenACWY control vaccination. The receptor set was obtained from an adult in good health. Each CDR3 is given without its conserved first and last residue.

J gene: TRBJ1-1; V gene: TRBV7-9; CDR3 protein: ASSLGVKTF
J gene: TRBJ1-4; V gene: TRBV7-3; CDR3 protein: ASSLWGRRGTNEKLF
J gene: TRBJ1-2; V gene: TRBV6-5; CDR3 protein: ASSRDRGGYT
J gene: TRBJ2-7; V gene: TRBV3-1/TRBV3-2; CDR3 protein: ASSLRVGEQY
J gene: TRBJ1-2; V gene: TRBV7-9; CDR3 protein: ASSFGTGGAGRGYT
J gene: TRBJ2-7; V gene: TRBV9; CDR3 protein: ASSVGGGPQSEQY
J gene: TRBJ1-1; V gene: TRBV3-1/TRBV3-2; CDR3 protein: ASSHPWAGQNTEAF
J gene: TRBJ2-7; V gene: TRBV19; CDR3 protein: ASSIRVGRDYEQY
J gene: TRBJ2-7; V gene: TRBV11-2; CDR3 protein: ASSLGGTGGGEQY
J gene: TRBJ1-1; V gene: TRBV5-1; CDR3 protein: ASSFTGENTEAF
J gene: TRBJ2-3; V gene: TRBV2; CDR3 protein: ASREQWGADTQY
J gene: TRBJ2-5; V gene: TRBV12-3/TRBV12-4; CDR3 protein: ASSFRGVETQY
J gene: TRBJ2-2; V gene: TRBV5-1; CDR3 protein: ASSRTGTGDTGELF
J gene: TRBJ2-3; V gene: TRBV27; CDR3 protein: ASSLYSGSPGDTQY
J gene: TRBJ1-1; V gene: TRBV28; CDR3 protein: ASSSPGQDSNTEAF
J gene: TRBJ1-1; V gene: TRBV4-2; CDR3 protein: ASSRGSTVEAF
J gene: TRBJ1-2; V gene: TRBV11-2; CDR3 protein: ASSLATGGYT
J gene: TRBJ1-5; V gene: TRBV5-8; CDR3 protein: ASSPRMGTQH
J gene: TRBJ1-3; V gene: TRBV6-2/TRBV6-3; CDR3 protein: ASSMDREENTIY
J gene: TRBJ2-1; V gene: TRBV3-1/TRBV3-2; CDR3 protein: ASSQDQWTAGNNEQF
J gene: TRBJ1-5; V gene: TRBV2; CDR3 protein: ASSFSGGNQPQH
J gene: TRBJ2-7; V gene: TRBV7-2; CDR3 protein: ASSSRDYDSYEQY
J gene: TRBJ1-3; V gene: TRBV19; CDR3 protein: ASSIDGTFGNTIY
J gene: TRBJ1-6; V gene: TRBV6-5; CDR3 protein: ASNNRGIVNSPLH
J gene: TRBJ2-1; V gene: TRBV3-1/TRBV3-2; CDR3 protein: ASSPLDWPSSYNEQF
J gene: TRBJ1-5; V gene: TRBV27; CDR3 protein: ASRSGGSNQPQH
J gene: TRBJ1-4; V gene: TRBV19; CDR3 protein: ASSPRYLNEKLF
J gene: TRBJ1-2; V gene: TRBV10-3; CDR3 protein: AIKLQGVQDGYT
J gene: TRBJ2-7; V gene: TRBV2; CDR3 protein: ASSGQGAGEQY
J gene: TRBJ2-2; V gene: TRBV25-1; CDR3 protein: ASSPTVVSNTGELF
J gene: TRBJ2-2; V gene: TRBV24-1; CDR3 protein: ATSDFRTGELF
J gene: TRBJ1-2; V gene: TRBV12-3/TRBV12-4; CDR3 protein: ASSLAWKGYT
J gene: TRBJ2-7; V gene: TRBV6-5; CDR3 protein: ASSYSTGSPSYEQY
J gene: TRBJ1-2; V gene: TRBV10-3; CDR3 protein: ATRLGATDGYT
J gene: TRBJ1-5; V gene: TRBV5-6; CDR3 protein: ASSAVGSDQPQH
J gene: TRBJ2-5; V gene: TRBV9; CDR3 protein: ASSRAPGQSQETQY
J gene: TRBJ2-7; V gene: TRBV7-3; CDR3 protein: ASSLTEGSYEQY
J gene: TRBJ1-2; V gene: TRBV6-6; CDR3 protein: ASSPGTGGTKGYT
J gene: TRBJ2-3; V gene: TRBV4-3; CDR3 protein: ASSRRGIGTGAAGTQY
J gene: TRBJ1-4; V gene: TRBV27; CDR3 protein: ASSGVGAATNEKLF
J gene: TRBJ1-2; V gene: TRBV29-1; CDR3 protein: SVEEGNGYT
J gene: TRBJ1-5; V gene: TRBV7-2; CDR3 protein: ASSLGRHNQPQH
J gene: TRBJ1-1; V gene: TRBV4-3; CDR3 protein: ASSLGANTEAF
J gene: TRBJ2-1; V gene: TRBV27; CDR3 protein: ASSLGLRFYNEQF
J gene: TRBJ1-1; V gene: TRBV3-1/TRBV3-2; CDR3 protein: ASSGTVNTEAF
J gene: TRBJ1-1; V gene: TRBV30; CDR3 protein: AWSGQPNTEAF
J gene: TRBJ2-1; V gene: TRBV24-1; CDR3 protein: ATSDPGINEQF
J gene: TRBJ1-2; V gene: TRBV19; CDR3 protein: ASSPIPTGNGQANYGYT
J gene: TRBJ1-2; V gene: TRBV15; CDR3 protein: ATSRPYADGYT
J gene: TRBJ2-7; V gene: TRBV5-6; CDR3 protein: ASSLHSSYEQY
J gene: TRBJ2-1; V gene: TRBV10-2; CDR3 protein: ASTFGAHNEQF
J gene: TRBJ2-3; V gene: TRBV10-2; CDR3 protein: ASSPRGGAGGRDTQY
J gene: TRBJ1-4; V gene: TRBV19; CDR3 protein: ASSWTYRGEKLF